Listed below are T cell receptor beta chains from one sample, sequenced in a study of blood T cell repertoires in COVID-19. Data came from immunoSEQ multiplex PCR; TCRdb stores just in-frame clones and leaves some out. This sample carries fewer than 100,000 clones, more than 75% of them seen once, and the ten largest clones take roughly 7.1%. The source material was peripheral blood. The origin of the receptors is a human donor with acute or convalescent COVID-19. The donor label of this sample is uncertain. CDR3s include the opening cysteine and the closing phenylalanine or tryptophan. Fields, in order: D gene, V gene, clone size, J gene, CDR3 DNA, CDR3 protein. D genes are given only for firm matches. The size field is filled for only some rows; it gives once, few, many or a size class.

d_call: -; v_call: TRBV18; clone_size: -; j_call: TRBJ1-3; cdr3_nt: TGTGCCAGCTCACCCCCTACAGACTCTGGAAACACCATATATTTT; cdr3_aa: CASSPPTDSGNTIYF
d_call: -; v_call: TRBV6-2/TRBV6-3; clone_size: few; j_call: TRBJ1-4; cdr3_nt: TGTGCCAGCAGCACGACAGCCTCTAATGAAAAACTGTTTTTT; cdr3_aa: CASSTTASNEKLFF
d_call: -; v_call: TRBV2; clone_size: -; j_call: TRBJ2-5; cdr3_nt: TGTGCCAGCAGGAGACTAGAGGAGACCCAGTACTTC; cdr3_aa: CASRRLEETQYF
d_call: TRBD2; v_call: TRBV5-4; clone_size: -; j_call: TRBJ2-3; cdr3_nt: TGTGCCACCACTCCTCAGCGGGGGTTCACAGATACGCAGTATTTT; cdr3_aa: CATTPQRGFTDTQYF
d_call: TRBD2; v_call: TRBV3-1/TRBV3-2; clone_size: few; j_call: TRBJ2-7; cdr3_nt: TGTGCCAGCAGCCATGGGGGGGGTACCTACGAGCAGTACTTC; cdr3_aa: CASSHGGGTYEQYF
d_call: TRBD1; v_call: TRBV6-2/TRBV6-3; clone_size: -; j_call: TRBJ1-5; cdr3_nt: TGTGCCAGCAGCGACAGGGGCGTTGAGCCCCAGCATTTT; cdr3_aa: CASSDRGVEPQHF
d_call: TRBD1; v_call: TRBV28; clone_size: -; j_call: TRBJ1-1; cdr3_nt: TGTGCCAGCAGTTCCTACAGGGGAACTGAAGCTTTCTTT; cdr3_aa: CASSSYRGTEAFF
d_call: -; v_call: TRBV7-2; clone_size: -; j_call: TRBJ2-7; cdr3_nt: TGTGCCAGCAGCTTCTCGGGACACCCACCCTACGAGCAGTACTTC; cdr3_aa: CASSFSGHPPYEQYF
d_call: -; v_call: TRBV2; clone_size: -; j_call: TRBJ1-4; cdr3_nt: TGTGCCAGCGAATCCAGGGGCGAAAAACTGTTTTTT; cdr3_aa: CASESRGEKLFF
d_call: -; v_call: TRBV11-2; clone_size: -; j_call: TRBJ1-4; cdr3_nt: TGTGCCAGCAGCTTAAATCGTTCGCCGGGGGGGAAACTGTTTTTT; cdr3_aa: CASSLNRSPGGKLFF
d_call: -; v_call: TRBV30; clone_size: -; j_call: TRBJ2-7; cdr3_nt: TGTGCCTGGAGTGGACAGCGCGAGCAGTACTTC; cdr3_aa: CAWSGQREQYF
d_call: -; v_call: TRBV19; clone_size: -; j_call: TRBJ1-5; cdr3_nt: TGTGCCAGTAGTACTCTACCTACAGGTCAGCCCCAGCATTTT; cdr3_aa: CASSTLPTGQPQHF
d_call: -; v_call: TRBV5-1; clone_size: -; j_call: TRBJ2-1; cdr3_nt: TGCGCCAGCAGCTTGGCAAACAATGAGCAGTTCTTC; cdr3_aa: CASSLANNEQFF
d_call: TRBD1; v_call: TRBV25-1; clone_size: -; j_call: TRBJ1-1; cdr3_nt: TGTGCCAGCAGTGAGTGGACAGGGCGGTGGTACACTGAAGCTTTCTTT; cdr3_aa: CASSEWTGRWYTEAFF
d_call: -; v_call: TRBV14; clone_size: -; j_call: TRBJ2-3; cdr3_nt: TGTGCCAGCAGCCAAGGCGGGACGGTCACAGATACGCAGTATTTT; cdr3_aa: CASSQGGTVTDTQYF
d_call: -; v_call: TRBV4-3; clone_size: -; j_call: TRBJ1-4; cdr3_nt: TGCGCCAGCAGCCAAGAAAGGAGGACGGATGAAAAACTGTTTTTT; cdr3_aa: CASSQERRTDEKLFF
d_call: -; v_call: TRBV11-2; clone_size: -; j_call: TRBJ2-7; cdr3_nt: TGTGCCAGCCAAATTGCCTACGAGCAGTACTTC; cdr3_aa: CASQIAYEQYF
d_call: -; v_call: TRBV2; clone_size: -; j_call: TRBJ2-1; cdr3_nt: TGTGCCAGCCACGGTTACAATGAGCAGTTCTTC; cdr3_aa: CASHGYNEQFF
d_call: TRBD1; v_call: TRBV7-8; clone_size: few; j_call: TRBJ1-1; cdr3_nt: TGTGCCAGCAGCGGTACAGGGGGAGGGACTGAAGCTTTCTTT; cdr3_aa: CASSGTGGGTEAFF
d_call: TRBD2; v_call: TRBV19; clone_size: -; j_call: TRBJ2-1; cdr3_nt: TGTGCCAGTAGTAATAGCGGGGGGAGGAATGAGCAGTTCTTC; cdr3_aa: CASSNSGGRNEQFF
d_call: -; v_call: TRBV11-2; clone_size: -; j_call: TRBJ1-3; cdr3_nt: TGTGCCAGCAGCCCCATTGCGTATACAGGTGGAAACACCATATATTTT; cdr3_aa: CASSPIAYTGGNTIYF
d_call: TRBD1; v_call: TRBV30; clone_size: once; j_call: TRBJ2-7; cdr3_nt: TGTGCCTGGAAAGGGACAGGGGGCGAGCAGTACTTC; cdr3_aa: CAWKGTGGEQYF
d_call: TRBD1; v_call: TRBV14; clone_size: -; j_call: TRBJ1-4; cdr3_nt: TGTGCCAGCAGCCAATACAGGGGTGAAAAACTGTTTTTT; cdr3_aa: CASSQYRGEKLFF
d_call: TRBD2; v_call: TRBV10-3; clone_size: -; j_call: TRBJ2-5; cdr3_nt: TGTGCCATCAGTGAGCTAGCGGGGCCACCCCAAGAGACCCAGTACTTC; cdr3_aa: CAISELAGPPQETQYF
d_call: TRBD1; v_call: TRBV2; clone_size: -; j_call: TRBJ1-6; cdr3_nt: TGTGCCAGCAGGGGGGACAGTGTTGTTTCACCCCTCCACTTT; cdr3_aa: CASRGDSVVSPLHF
d_call: -; v_call: TRBV11-3; clone_size: -; j_call: TRBJ2-1; cdr3_nt: TGTGCCAGCAGCTTAGCGGCCGGGACTGCGCAGTTCTTC; cdr3_aa: CASSLAAGTAQFF
d_call: -; v_call: TRBV28; clone_size: -; j_call: TRBJ1-2; cdr3_nt: TGTGCCAGCAGTTTATGGGGGGGGTATGGCTACACCTTC; cdr3_aa: CASSLWGGYGYTF
d_call: TRBD1; v_call: TRBV11-3; clone_size: -; j_call: TRBJ2-5; cdr3_nt: TGTGCCAGCAGTCACAGGGGGCTCTCAGAGACCCAGTACTTC; cdr3_aa: CASSHRGLSETQYF
d_call: -; v_call: TRBV19; clone_size: -; j_call: TRBJ1-5; cdr3_nt: TGTGCCAGTAGTATCCAGACAGGCGGCAATCAGCCCCAGCATTTT; cdr3_aa: CASSIQTGGNQPQHF
d_call: -; v_call: TRBV5-1; clone_size: -; j_call: TRBJ1-4; cdr3_nt: TGCGCCAGCAGCTTGGGAGGTGTAACTAATGAAAAACTGTTTTTT; cdr3_aa: CASSLGGVTNEKLFF
d_call: TRBD1; v_call: TRBV19; clone_size: -; j_call: TRBJ2-4; cdr3_nt: TGTGCCAGTAGTGAAACAGGGGGCGGAAACATTCAGTACTTC; cdr3_aa: CASSETGGGNIQYF
d_call: -; v_call: TRBV24-1; clone_size: -; j_call: TRBJ1-5; cdr3_nt: TGTGCCACCAGTTCAGGGCAGGGAAGCAATCAGCCCCAGCATTTT; cdr3_aa: CATSSGQGSNQPQHF
d_call: TRBD1; v_call: TRBV20-1; clone_size: -; j_call: TRBJ1-1; cdr3_nt: TGCAGTGCACTCGGACAGGGCGTAGCTTTCTTT; cdr3_aa: CSALGQGVAFF
d_call: -; v_call: TRBV7-2; clone_size: -; j_call: TRBJ1-5; cdr3_nt: TGTGCCGGGGGGGGCGGGACCAATCAGCCCCAGCATTTT; cdr3_aa: CAGGGGTNQPQHF
d_call: TRBD1; v_call: TRBV7-2; clone_size: -; j_call: TRBJ1-5; cdr3_nt: TGTGCCAGCAGCTCAGGAACAGGGGGCAGGCAGCCCCAGCATTTT; cdr3_aa: CASSSGTGGRQPQHF
d_call: -; v_call: TRBV2; clone_size: few; j_call: TRBJ2-7; cdr3_nt: TGTGCCAGCGGCCACCAAGTCTCCTACGAGCAGTACTTC; cdr3_aa: CASGHQVSYEQYF
d_call: -; v_call: TRBV12-5; clone_size: -; j_call: TRBJ1-2; cdr3_nt: TGTGCTAGTGGTTTGGTACAGGGAAACAATGGCTACACCTTC; cdr3_aa: CASGLVQGNNGYTF
d_call: -; v_call: TRBV9; clone_size: -; j_call: TRBJ2-1; cdr3_nt: TGTGCCAGCAGCGCAGGACAGTACAATGAGCAGTTCTTC; cdr3_aa: CASSAGQYNEQFF
d_call: -; v_call: TRBV11-2; clone_size: once; j_call: TRBJ2-7; cdr3_nt: TGTGCCAGCAGCTTTTTAGGACAACGGGCTTTCGAGCAGTACTTC; cdr3_aa: CASSFLGQRAFEQYF
d_call: -; v_call: TRBV9; clone_size: once; j_call: TRBJ1-2; cdr3_nt: TGTGCCAGCAGCGTAGAAACCAGGGCCTCCTATGGCTACACCTTC; cdr3_aa: CASSVETRASYGYTF
d_call: -; v_call: TRBV6-5; clone_size: -; j_call: TRBJ1-1; cdr3_nt: TGTGCCAGCAGTATGTCCAGGGAAAACACTGAAGCTTTCTTT; cdr3_aa: CASSMSRENTEAFF
d_call: -; v_call: TRBV3-1/TRBV3-2; clone_size: -; j_call: TRBJ1-5; cdr3_nt: TGTGCCAGCAGCGTTCGGAGCAATCAGCCCCAGCATTTT; cdr3_aa: CASSVRSNQPQHF
d_call: -; v_call: TRBV2; clone_size: -; j_call: TRBJ2-1; cdr3_nt: TGTGCCAGCAGTGAGACTACTTCCTACAATGAGCAGTTCTTC; cdr3_aa: CASSETTSYNEQFF
d_call: -; v_call: TRBV11-3; clone_size: -; j_call: TRBJ1-1; cdr3_nt: TGTGCCAGCAGCTTAGGTCAGAAAGCTTTCTTT; cdr3_aa: CASSLGQKAFF
d_call: TRBD2; v_call: TRBV3-1/TRBV3-2; clone_size: -; j_call: TRBJ2-2; cdr3_nt: TGTGCCAGCAGCCAAGCGGGACTACTCACCGGGGAGCTGTTTTTT; cdr3_aa: CASSQAGLLTGELFF
d_call: TRBD1; v_call: TRBV11-2; clone_size: -; j_call: TRBJ2-7; cdr3_nt: TGTGCCAGCAGCTTAGCGAGGACAGGGGCCTACGAGCAGTACTTC; cdr3_aa: CASSLARTGAYEQYF
d_call: -; v_call: TRBV6-5; clone_size: -; j_call: TRBJ1-2; cdr3_nt: TGTGCCAGCAGCCTCATTCCGGGATTCTATGGCTACACCTTC; cdr3_aa: CASSLIPGFYGYTF
d_call: -; v_call: TRBV18; clone_size: once; j_call: TRBJ1-5; cdr3_nt: TGTGCCAGCTCACCTTTTTCCGGGACAAGCTATAGCAATCAGCCCCAGCATTTT; cdr3_aa: CASSPFSGTSYSNQPQHF
d_call: TRBD1; v_call: TRBV7-9; clone_size: -; j_call: TRBJ1-1; cdr3_nt: TGTGCCAGCAGCGGGACAATACAGGGGCGCGGCGAAGCTTTCTTT; cdr3_aa: CASSGTIQGRGEAFF
d_call: TRBD2; v_call: TRBV7-3; clone_size: -; j_call: TRBJ2-7; cdr3_nt: TGTGCCAGCAGCTCCGGGGGGGCCGACGAGCAGTACTTC; cdr3_aa: CASSSGGADEQYF
d_call: -; v_call: TRBV19; clone_size: once; j_call: TRBJ1-1; cdr3_nt: TGTGCCAGCCTTCGGGGGACCTGGGGGACTGAAGCTTTCTTT; cdr3_aa: CASLRGTWGTEAFF
d_call: TRBD1; v_call: TRBV15; clone_size: -; j_call: TRBJ1-5; cdr3_nt: TGTGCCACCAGCAGAGGGGACAGTAGGCAGCCCCAGCATTTT; cdr3_aa: CATSRGDSRQPQHF
d_call: -; v_call: TRBV7-6; clone_size: -; j_call: TRBJ1-1; cdr3_nt: TGTGCCAGCAGCGTGGACAGTTACACTGAAGCTTTCTTT; cdr3_aa: CASSVDSYTEAFF
d_call: -; v_call: TRBV27; clone_size: -; j_call: TRBJ2-2; cdr3_nt: TGTGCCAGCAGTTTATACGCGCCCGCGAACACCGGGGAGCTGTTTTTT; cdr3_aa: CASSLYAPANTGELFF
d_call: TRBD1; v_call: TRBV30; clone_size: -; j_call: TRBJ2-7; cdr3_nt: TGTGCCTGGAGTTTAGGATCGGGACAGGGGGACGAGCAGTACTTC; cdr3_aa: CAWSLGSGQGDEQYF
d_call: TRBD2; v_call: TRBV3-1/TRBV3-2; clone_size: -; j_call: TRBJ2-7; cdr3_nt: TGTGCCAGCAGCCAAGCCGGGAGGAGGGACGAGCAGTACTTC; cdr3_aa: CASSQAGRRDEQYF